The 16 T cell receptor beta chains given below trace back to one sample, sequenced in a study of T cell responses to AZD1222 COVID-19 vaccine. The data were produced by immunoSEQ multiplex PCR, yet TCRdb's version contains in-frame clones alone and is incomplete. The sample includes around 100,000 clones, 85% to 90% of them seen just once. The sequencing here drew on peripheral blood, taken on day 0 of AZD1222 vaccination. Receptors originate from an adult in good health.

The rearrangement uses TRBV28 and TRBJ1-3, with 9 positions matching TRBD1. With 7 bases clipped from V and 0 bases from J, the junction kept 10 bases outside the gene matches. Germline V gene sequence: CDR1 MDHEN, CDR2 SYDVKM. CDR3 size: 17 residues. CDR3 DNA: TGTGCCAGCACCCGACAGGGGGGTGCGAGCTCTGGAAACACCATATATTTT. It encodes CASTRQGGASSGNTIYF.

CDR3 sequence reads: CSGDGAGGADGYTF. The CDR3 DNA reads as TGCAGCGGGGACGGTGCAGGGGGCGCGGACGGCTACACCTTC. V usage is TRBV29-1 and J usage is TRBJ1-2, with TRBD1 matching over 8 bases. With 7 bases clipped from V and 8 bases from J, the junction kept 15 bases outside the gene matches. CDR3 length: 14 residues. Per the germline V gene, CDR1 is SQVTM and CDR2 is ANQGSEA. The full variable domain, completed using reference TRBV29-1 and TRBJ1-2, is SAVISQKPSRDICQRGTSLTIQCQVDSQVTMMFWYRQQPGQSLTLIATANQGSEATYESGFVIDKFPISRPNLTFSTLTVSNMSPEDSSIYLCSGDGAGGADGYTFGSGTRLTVV.

The chain has TRBV27 and TRBJ1-1, with D maybe TRBD1 (5 bases). The CDR3 has 15 residues. Looked up from germline, CDR1 is MNHEY and CDR2 is SMNVEV (reference sequence). V lost 6 bases and J lost 5, with 19 bases in between. CDR3 nucleotide sequence: TGTGCCAGCAGCCACATCAGGGTGTCAGTGACTGAAGCTTTCTTT. It codes for CASSHIRVSVTEAFF.

The chain joins TRBV14 to TRBJ1-6; D is ambiguous. This CDR3 contains 13 residues. V was cut by 0 bases and J by 14 bases, with 11 bases left in between. CDR1 is SGHDN, CDR2 FVKESK, per germline. This CDR3 reads CASSQEPSRALHF. The CDR3 nucleotides read TGTGCCAGCAGCCAAGAACCCAGTAGGGCCCTCCACTTT.

The gene calls are TRBV6-1 and TRBJ1-2; D gene uncertain. Germline V CDR1 and CDR2: MNHNS, SASEGT. With 1 base removed from V and 7 bases from J, the gap between germline ends came to 13 bases. The CDR3 contains 14 residues. The CDR3 loop is CASSEVNTGVGYTF. The DNA for the CDR3 is TGTGCCAGCAGTGAAGTAAACACCGGGGTTGGCTACACCTTC.

The chain joins TRBV6-5 to TRBJ1-2, with TRBD1 as a possible D gene (6 bases). The CDR3 spans 14 residues. V lost 0 bases and J lost 8, with 13 bases in between. Germline V gives CDR1 MNHEY, CDR2 SVGAGI. This CDR3 is CASSYSYGGEGYTF. In DNA, the CDR3 is TGTGCCAGCAGTTACTCGTACGGGGGCGAAGGCTACACCTTC.

The chain employs TRBV6-2 or TRBV6-3 and TRBJ1-5; tentative D call: TRBD1 (5 bases). Germline CDR1 and CDR2: MNHEY and SVGEGT. The length of the CDR3 is 16 residues. V lost 3 bases to trimming and J lost 1 base, with 13 bases between them. The CDR3, as DNA: TGTGCCAGCAGTTATAAGGGACGGGGAAGCAATCAGCCCCAGCATTTT. Its protein is CASSYKGRGSNQPQHF.

This clone was observed a handful of times. The CDR3 spells CSATPMKAQYF. CDR3 DNA: TGCAGTGCTACCCCTATGAAGGCGCAGTATTTT. The chain joins TRBV20-1 to TRBJ2-3; D is ambiguous. This CDR3 has 11 residues. V shed 4 bases and J shed 10 bases, with 12 bases lying between them. The V gene's germline CDR1 is DFQATT and CDR2 SNEGSKA (reference sequence).

V is TRBV6-1 and J is TRBJ2-3; TRBD2 is a possible D gene (7 bases). V was trimmed by 1 base and J by 1 base, leaving 15 bases between them. The CDR3 is 17 amino acids. The germline CDR1 and CDR2 sequences are MNHNS and SASEGT. DNA of the CDR3: TGTGCCAGCAGTGAAGAAGTAGGGGGGGGTGGCACAGATACGCAGTATTTT. Its protein product is CASSEEVGGGGTDTQYF.

The rearrangement joins TRBV3-1 (or the pseudogene TRBV3-2) to TRBJ2-1; 10 bases map to TRBD2. Per germline, CDR1 LGHDT and CDR2 YNNKEL (reference sequence). This CDR3 contains 17 residues. V shed 2 bases and J 6 bases; nucleotides not matched to a gene: 10. CDR3 sequence (DNA): TGTGCCAGCAGCCAACTGAGCGGGAGGGCCTTAGGCAATGAGCAGTTCTTC. It encodes CASSQLSGRALGNEQFF.

The chain carries TRBV9 and TRBJ1-4; D gene uncertain. Germline V gives CDR1 SGDLS, CDR2 YYNGEE. Between the trimmed V and J ends, which lost 4 bases and 4 bases, there was a span of 14 bases. CDR3 length equals 15 residues. The CDR3 is CASSLTGRLNEKLFF. The CDR3 coding sequence is TGTGCCAGCAGCCTCACGGGAAGGCTTAATGAAAAACTGTTTTTT.

Concerning this clone: This sample includes further DNA sequences coding for the same CDR3. V is TRBV12-3 or TRBV12-4 and J is TRBJ1-3; no clear D gene. The CDR3 runs 12 residues. The ends were cut back, 5 bases at V and 4 bases at J, with 6 bases in the middle. The CDR3 loop reads CASSVGGNTIYF. In DNA form, the CDR3 reads TGTGCCAGCAGTGTGGGCGGAAACACCATATATTTT.

The V gene is TRBV5-1, the J gene TRBJ2-1; D remains unclear. The CDR3 is made up of 15 amino acids. Looked up from germline, CDR1 is SGHRS and CDR2 is YFSETQ. The V end lost 0 bases, the J end lost 0 bases, and 7 bases lay between the germline ends. CDR3 protein: CASSLDWSSYNEQFF. CDR3 in DNA: TGCGCCAGCAGCTTGGACTGGAGCTCCTACAATGAGCAGTTCTTC.

The chain carries TRBV5-8 and TRBJ1-2; D is uncertain. This CDR3 region has 12 residues. The V gene lost 1 base and the J gene lost 8 bases, with 9 bases spanning the gap. CDR1 SGHTS and CDR2 YDEGEE come from the germline V gene. The CDR3 nucleotides read TGTGCCAGCAGCTTGACGGTGAGCGGCTACACCTTC. This translates into CASSLTVSGYTF.

CDR3 in DNA: TGCGCCAGCAGCAGGCCTAGCGGGAGGGCGAGCTCCTACGAGCAGTACTTC. Its translation is CASSRPSGRASSYEQYF. V gene TRBV5-1 combines with J gene TRBJ2-7, with 12 positions matching TRBD2. Per the germline V gene, CDR1 is SGHRS and CDR2 is YFSETQ. Trimming cost V 4 bases and J 0 bases; bases outside gene matches: 8. The CDR3 is 17 amino acids.

The rearrangement links TRBV7-9 to TRBJ2-1; D not certain. Germline CDR1 is SEHNR and CDR2 is FQNEAQ (reference sequence). V was shortened by 6 bases and J by 6 bases, with 6 bases between the two germline ends. The length of the CDR3 is 11 residues. CDR3 in amino acids: CASSGRNEQFF. The CDR3 coding sequence is TGTGCCAGCAGTGGGCGCAATGAGCAGTTCTTC. Looking up the rest from reference TRBV7-9 and TRBJ2-1 gives the full variable domain: DTGVSQNPRHKITKRGQNVTFRCDPISEHNRLYWYRQTLGQGPEFLTYFQNEAQLEKSRLLSDRFSAERPKGSFSTLEIQRTEQGDSAMYLCASSGRNEQFFGPGTRLTVL.